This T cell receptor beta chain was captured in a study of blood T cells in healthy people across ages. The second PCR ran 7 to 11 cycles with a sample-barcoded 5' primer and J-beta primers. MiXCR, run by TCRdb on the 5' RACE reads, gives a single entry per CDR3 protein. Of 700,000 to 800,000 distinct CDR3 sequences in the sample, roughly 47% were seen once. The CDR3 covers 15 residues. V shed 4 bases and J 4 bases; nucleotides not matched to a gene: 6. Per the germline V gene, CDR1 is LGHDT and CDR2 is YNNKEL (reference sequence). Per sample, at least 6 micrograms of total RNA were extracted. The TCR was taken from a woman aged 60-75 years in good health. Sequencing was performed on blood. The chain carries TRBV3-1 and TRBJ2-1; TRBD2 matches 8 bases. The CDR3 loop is CASSPGGLLYNEQFF. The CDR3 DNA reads TGTGCCAGCAGCCCGGGGGGGCTTTTGTACAATGAGCAGTTCTTC.